Sequencing of this TCR beta chain was carried out in a study of early stage breast cancer tumors. The data were produced by immunoSEQ multiplex PCR, yet TCRdb's version contains in-frame clones alone and is incomplete. The sample yields some 11,000 clones, around 73% seen once. Germline CDR1 reads LGHNT; CDR2 reads FRNRAP. CDR3 size: 10 residues. Trimming removed 3 bases from V and 7 bases from J, with 1 base in between. The sequenced material came from breast tumor tissue. The gene calls are TRBV12-5 and TRBJ2-1, with D hard to call. The TCR was taken from a person aged 35-55 years with breast cancer. CDR3 DNA sequence: TGTGCTAGTGGTTTTAATGAGCAGTTCTTC. This sequence encodes CASGFNEQFF.